The sequence of this T cell receptor (beta chain) was determined in a study of regulatory dendritic cells for organ transplantation. Regarding the study as a whole: Between individuals, the alloreactive memory CD8+ T cell pool differed considerably. Naive CD4+ and CD8+ repertoires were highly diverse; memory CD8+ was most oligoclonal.

Comments on this clone: Its antigen is not identified.

Naive CD45RA+ and memory CD45RO+ CD4+ or CD8+ T cells were FACS-sorted. The repertoire was sequenced with immunoSEQ multiplex PCR; TCRdb's copy has only in-frame clones and lacks some. The sample gives thousands of clones, more than 55% of which show up once; over 10% is in the top ten. The CDR3 runs to 16 residues. From germline, CDR1 is LGHNA and CDR2 YNFKEQ. V dropped 0 bases and J dropped 0; count of bases not matched to a gene: 4. Sequencing used memory CD8+ T cells from blood. Subset meaning: CD45RO+ memory T cells. The TCR originated in a human donor in good health. V usage is TRBV4-2 and J usage is TRBJ2-7; 8 positions agree with TRBD2. CDR3 loop: CASSQDEGTSSYEQYF. Written as DNA, the CDR3 is TGTGCCAGCAGCCAAGATGAGGGGACTAGCTCCTACGAGCAGTACTTC.